This T cell receptor beta chain was identified during a study of T-cell memory formation after mild COVID-19 listed by TCRdb under 2021. With regard to the full study: Most TCR sequence clusters were specific to one of the two donors. Two young, previously healthy adult volunteers, one female and one male, were included in the cohort. T-cell clones expanding and contracting after mild COVID-19 in a couple of donors were tracked by longitudinal TCRalpha and TCRbeta repertoire sequencing.

PBMCs were isolated by Ficoll-Paque density gradient centrifugation. As for this clonotype: The antigen this receptor binds is unknown. Nothing much larger sits one base from this clone, and base qualities are not available.

Germline trimming: 6 bases from V, 2 bases from J; junction bases outside gene matches: 13. CDR3 length: 17 amino acids, cysteine to phenylalanine. Just the 51-base CDR3 DNA is kept, in frame starting at base 1. According to the germline V gene, CDR1 reads SGDLS and CDR2 reads YYNGEE. The listed sequencing device is Illumina NovaSeq 6000. TCRalpha and TCRbeta cDNA libraries were built by 5'RACE with constant-segment primers, adding sample barcodes and unique molecular identifiers. RNA was extracted from every sample with Trizol reagent. Library amplification was performed in two PCR steps, and a second sample barcode and Illumina TruSeq adapters were introduced in the second step. Libraries were sequenced on an Illumina NovaSeq with 2 x 150 bp paired-end reads. Processing in the source paper ran as follows. Reads were demultiplexed and collapsed into UMI-guided consensus sequences with migec v1.2.7. Using mixcr v2.1.11, UMI consensuses were aligned to TRA and TRB V and J templates and then assembled into clonotypes. Clonotypes were classified as expanded or contracted when called significant by both edgeR and NoisET, with noise models trained on biological replicates. For edgeR calls, the thresholds were a false discovery rate-adjusted p below 0.01 and a log2 fold-change of 1. As an exploratory analysis of dynamics, max-normalized trajectories of the 1000 most abundant clonotypes were examined by PCA with hierarchical clustering. The CD4 or CD8 phenotype of responding clones was assigned using the separately sequenced CD4+ and CD8+ repertoires. The raw public reads went through TCRdb reprocessing: fastp at Q25, MiXCR clone calling, in-frame beta chains kept. Every CDR3 protein is listed once, alongside the most common genes and DNA of its rows. The V and J calls come from TCRdb's annotation, not from the publication. In all, the sample holds fewer than 600,000 distinct CDR3 sequences, and roughly 22% of those were seen once. Jointly, the top ten make up about 8.7% of the sample.

Broad study findings and their caveats: From day 15 to 85, contracting clones showed balanced CD4/CD8 phenotypes, whereas a second wave of clones that expanded from day 15 to 37 leaned towards CD4+. SARS-CoV-2 specificity was not confirmed for the second-wave clones peaking on day 37. Contracting CD4+ clones appeared mostly in the CM and EM memory subsets, whereas CD8+ clones were enriched in EMRA. The study covered only a couple of mild cases, and larger cohorts including severe cases with pre-infection samples were considered necessary. Some responding clones were found in pre-infection memory, which suggests that pre-existing cross-reactive memory T cells took part in the SARS-CoV-2 response.

The chain uses TRBV9 and TRBJ2-2, and TRBD1 aligns with 7 junction nucleotides. The sequencing sample was made of PBMCs or a T cell subset sorted from them (not recorded which). The TCR was taken from an adult woman who had mild COVID-19 (a few samples of this study predate the infection). The sample titles of this study are shuffled in the database, so cell type and time point are left out; the donor was told from shared clones. The CDR3 protein sequence reads: CASTPGPGQTNTGELFF. In nucleotides, the sequence is TGTGCCAGCACCCCCGGTCCGGGACAGACAAACACCGGGGAGCTGTTTTTT. Here the CDR3 is joined to the reference TRBV9 and TRBJ2-2 genes, and the full variable domain is: DSGVTQTPKHLITATGQRVTLRCSPRSGDLSVYWYQQSLDQGLQFLIQYYNGEERAKGNILERFSAQQFPDLHSELNLSSLELGDSALYFCASTPGPGQTNTGELFFGEGSRLTVL.